The 12 T cell receptor beta chains given below trace back to one sample, sequenced in a study of blood T cells in healthy people across ages (dated by TCRdb to the mid-2010s). Library creation used 5' RACE. TCRdb names Illumina HiSeq 2500 as the instrument used. A second PCR of about 7 to 12 cycles was performed with a sample-barcoded 5' primer and a J-beta primer mix. Using fastp trimming at Q25 and MiXCR clonotype assembly, TCRdb reanalyzed the public sequencing data and kept in-frame beta chains. Rows with a matching CDR3 protein are joined into one entry that keeps the most common DNA and genes. The sample includes approximately 800,000 distinct CDR3 sequences, with 58% observed a single time. The ten largest make up around 20% of the sample. What was sequenced was blood. Source of these receptors: a man aged 30 to 45 in good health.

The chain employs TRBV18 and TRBJ2-6, with D possibly being TRBD1 (6 bases). The V end was cut by 4 bases, the J end by 3 bases, with 10 bases between. Germline values: CDR1 KGHSH, CDR2 LQKENI. The CDR3 sequence is 15 residues long. Here the CDR3 reads CASSLDRFGANVLTF. The CDR3 DNA sequence: TGTGCCAGCTCACTTGACAGGTTTGGGGCCAACGTCCTGACTTTC.

This clonotype was detected once. CDR3 nucleotide sequence: TGTGCCAGCAGCGTCACAGGGAACACCGGGGAGCTGTTTTTT. It codes for CASSVTGNTGELFF. The chain joins TRBV7-7 to TRBJ2-2, with D possibly being TRBD1 (5 bases). The V and J ends lost 5 bases and 1 base respectively, with 8 bases between them. This CDR3 is 14 amino acids long. Germline V gene lookup returns CDR1 SSHAT and CDR2 FNYEAQ (reference sequence). The full variable domain, with the rest looked up from reference TRBV7-7 and TRBJ2-2, is GAGVSQSPRYKVTKRGQDVTLRCDPISSHATLYWYQQALGQGPEFLTYFNYEAQPDKSGLPSDRFSAERPEGSISTLTIQRTEQRDSAMYRCASSVTGNTGELFFGEGSRLTVL.

The CDR3 region is CANSTGVRQFF. In nucleotides, the CDR3 is TGTGCCAACTCGACAGGGGTGAGGCAGTTCTTC. The gene calls are TRBV2 and TRBJ2-1; 8 positions agree with TRBD1. Looked up from germline, CDR1 is SNHLY and CDR2 is FYNNEI. V lost 10 bases, J lost 12 bases, and 8 bases stayed unmatched. The CDR3 length is 11 residues.

The V gene is TRBV11-2, the J gene TRBJ2-1, with D possibly being TRBD2 (5 bases). With 5 bases removed from V and 11 bases from J, the gap between germline ends came to 13 bases. Looked up from germline, CDR1 is SGHAT and CDR2 is FQNNGV. CDR3 length: 12 residues. The CDR3 sequence is CASSLEGYKQFF. The CDR3 DNA reads TGTGCCAGCAGCCTCGAGGGATATAAGCAGTTCTTC. The full variable domain, in which reference TRBV11-2 and TRBJ2-1 provide the parts outside the CDR3, is EAGVAQSPRYKIIEKRQSVAFWCNPISGHATLYWYQQILGQGPKLLIQFQNNGVVDDSQLPKDRFSAERLKGVDSTLKIQPAKLEDSAVYLCASSLEGYKQFFGPGTRLTVL.

J is TRBJ2-7 and V is TRBV29-1; D is undetermined. Germline V gene data show CDR1 as SQVTM and CDR2 as ANQGSEA. The V gene lost 1 base and the J gene lost 3 bases, with 22 bases spanning the gap. There are 17 residues in the CDR3. The CDR3 DNA reads TGCAGCGTTGAAGTCGGAAGTGGCAGGCTTCCCAACTACGAGCAGTACTTC. This gives the protein CSVEVGSGRLPNYEQYF.

The rearrangement links TRBV27 to TRBJ2-7, with 10 bases identical to TRBD2. V was clipped by 5 bases and J by 5 bases; unmatched bases: 0. Germline CDR1 reads MNHEY; CDR2 reads SMNVEV (reference sequence). The CDR3 sequence is 12 residues long. The CDR3 DNA reads TGTGCCAGCAGTACTAGCGGGAACGAGCAGTACTTC. Its protein is CASSTSGNEQYF.

The gene calls are TRBV20-1 and TRBJ2-1, with D uncertain. CDR1 is DFQATT and CDR2 is SNEGSKA in the germline V gene (reference sequence). CDR3 length: 13 amino acids. The ends were cut back, 1 base at V and 3 bases at J, with 7 bases in the middle. CDR3 sequence: CSARASYYNEQFF. DNA of the CDR3: TGCAGTGCTAGAGCCTCCTACTACAATGAGCAGTTCTTC.

This clonotype was counted between two and nine times. This rearrangement joins TRBV20-1 to TRBJ2-7; the D gene is possibly TRBD1 (6 bases). This CDR3 is 13 amino acids long. V dropped 5 bases and J dropped 3 bases, with 14 bases sitting between them. CDR1 is DFQATT and CDR2 is SNEGSKA in the germline V gene (reference sequence). The CDR3 DNA reads as TGCAGTGCTGCGCAGACAGGTTACTACGAGCAGTACTTC. It is translated as CSAAQTGYYEQYF.

The rearrangement uses TRBV7-2 and TRBJ2-3; TRBD2 is a possible D gene (6 bases). There are 16 residues in the CDR3. Between the trimmed V and J ends, which lost 5 bases and 5 bases, there was a span of 20 bases. Germline CDR1 is SGHTA and CDR2 is FQGNSA. In DNA form, the CDR3 reads TGTGCCAGCAGCCTTGTCGGTAGCGGACGTGTAGATACGCAGTATTTT. This sequence encodes CASSLVGSGRVDTQYF.

The V and J genes are TRBV6-2 or TRBV6-3 and TRBJ2-5, with TRBD2 matching over 7 bases. This CDR3 region has 13 residues. With 6 bases clipped from V and 2 bases from J, the junction kept 3 bases outside the gene matches. The V gene's germline CDR1 is MNHEY and CDR2 SVGEGT. The CDR3 region is CASSVLAQETQYF. CDR3 nucleotides: TGTGCCAGCAGCGTACTAGCGCAAGAGACCCAGTACTTC.

This clonotype was observed a few times. This chain uses TRBV10-3 with TRBJ1-4; TRBD1 might be the D (5 bases). V lost 3 bases to trimming and J lost 6 bases, with 11 bases between them. Looked up from germline, CDR1 is ENHRY and CDR2 is SYGVKD. CDR3 length: 14 amino acids. For the CDR3, the DNA is TGTGCCATCAGTGATCATTCGGGGGATGAAAAACTGTTTTTT. Encoded protein: CAISDHSGDEKLFF.

The CDR3 sequence is CSARARNQPQHF. CDR3 DNA sequence: TGCAGTGCTAGAGCGAGGAATCAGCCCCAGCATTTT. This chain joins TRBV20-1 and TRBJ1-5; D not certain. This CDR3 has 12 residues. The ends were cut back, 1 base at V and 4 bases at J, with 5 bases in the middle. CDR1 is DFQATT and CDR2 is SNEGSKA in the germline V gene (reference sequence).